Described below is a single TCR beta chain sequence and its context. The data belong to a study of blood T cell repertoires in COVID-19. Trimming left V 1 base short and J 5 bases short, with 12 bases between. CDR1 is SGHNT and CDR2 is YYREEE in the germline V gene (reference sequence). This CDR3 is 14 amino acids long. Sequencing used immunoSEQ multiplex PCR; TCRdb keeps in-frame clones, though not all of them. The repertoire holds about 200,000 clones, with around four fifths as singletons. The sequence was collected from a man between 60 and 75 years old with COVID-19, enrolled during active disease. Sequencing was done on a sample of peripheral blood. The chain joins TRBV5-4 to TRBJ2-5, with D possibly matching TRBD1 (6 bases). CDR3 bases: TGTGCCAGCAGCTTGAAACAGGGACGGGAGACCCAGTACTTC. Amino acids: CASSLKQGRETQYF.